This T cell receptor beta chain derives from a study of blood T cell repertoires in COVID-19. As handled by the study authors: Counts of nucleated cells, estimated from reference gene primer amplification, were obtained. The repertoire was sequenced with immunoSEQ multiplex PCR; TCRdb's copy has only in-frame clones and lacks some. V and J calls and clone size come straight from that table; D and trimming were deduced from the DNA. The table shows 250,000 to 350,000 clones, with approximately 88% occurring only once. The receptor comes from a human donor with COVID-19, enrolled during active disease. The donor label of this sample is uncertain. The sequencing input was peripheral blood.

In DNA, the CDR3 is TGTGCCAGTAGCGGGGGGGGCACAGATACGCAGTATTTT. Protein product: CASSGGGTDTQYF. This rearrangement joins TRBV19 to TRBJ2-3, with TRBD2 matching 8 bases. Germline V lookup: CDR1 LNHDA, CDR2 SQIVND (reference sequence). The CDR3 runs 13 residues. The J segment lost 1 base and the V segment lost 6 bases, leaving 0 bases of the junction unmatched.